Described below is a single T cell receptor beta chain sequence and its context. The antigen is undetermined. The data derive from a study of T cells after yellow fever vaccination. Study-wide results and caveats: Highly abundant clonotypes carried over from the bulk population could end up in FACS-sorted repertoires as contaminants. The secondary response peaked faster, at day 5 versus 15, but was weaker.

This CDR3 contains 16 residues. V was pared by 0 bases and J by 2 bases, with 5 bases of the junction left unmatched. CDR1 and CDR2 (germline): SGDLS, YYNGEE. TCRdb passed the 5' RACE reads through MiXCR, listing each CDR3 protein once. This table has under 400,000 distinct CDR3 sequences, under 14% appearing once. The origin of this receptor is a man younger than 30 who received the YFV17D yellow fever vaccine. Sequenced material: PBMCs, taken on the day of the first yellow fever vaccination. The rearrangement uses TRBV9 and TRBJ2-5; TRBD2 matches at 9 bases. The CDR3 loop reads CASSVGYSGGQETQYF. DNA for the CDR3: TGTGCCAGCAGCGTAGGATACAGCGGGGGGCAAGAGACCCAGTACTTC.